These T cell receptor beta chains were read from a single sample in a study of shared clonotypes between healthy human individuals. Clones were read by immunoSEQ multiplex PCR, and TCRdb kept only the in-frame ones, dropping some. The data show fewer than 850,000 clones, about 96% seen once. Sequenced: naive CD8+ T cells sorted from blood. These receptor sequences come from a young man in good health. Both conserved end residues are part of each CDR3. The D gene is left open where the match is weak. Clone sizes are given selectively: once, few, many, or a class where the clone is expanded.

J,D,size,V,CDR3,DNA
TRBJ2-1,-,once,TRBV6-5,CASSYGVEQFF,TGTGCCAGCAGTTACGGGGTTGAGCAGTTCTTC
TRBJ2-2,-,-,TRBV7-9,CAPWGKNTGELFF,TGTGCCCCCTGGGGGAAAAACACCGGGGAGCTGTTTTTT
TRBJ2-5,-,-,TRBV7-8,CASSLSGPALPETQYF,TGTGCCAGCAGCTTATCAGGACCAGCGCTACCAGAGACCCAGTACTTC
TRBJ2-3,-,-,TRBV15,CATSQRYGRPPGTDTQYF,TGTGCCACCAGTCAACGTTACGGGAGACCGCCGGGGACAGATACGCAGTATTTT
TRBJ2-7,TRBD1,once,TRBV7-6,CASSPGQGGYEQYF,TGTGCCAGCAGCCCGGGACAGGGAGGCTACGAGCAGTACTTC
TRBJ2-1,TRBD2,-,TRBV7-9,CASSFGAGGYNEQFF,TGTGCCAGCAGCTTTGGAGCGGGAGGGTACAATGAGCAGTTCTTC
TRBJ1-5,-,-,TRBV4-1,CASSQEWGNSNQPQHF,TGCGCCAGCAGCCAAGAATGGGGAAATAGCAATCAGCCCCAGCATTTT
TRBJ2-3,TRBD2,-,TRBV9,CASSVQTGRGTDTQYF,TGTGCCAGCAGCGTACAGACCGGGCGGGGGACAGATACGCAGTATTTT
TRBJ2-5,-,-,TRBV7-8,CASSLELSETQYF,TGTGCCAGCAGCTTAGAGCTGTCGGAGACCCAGTACTTC
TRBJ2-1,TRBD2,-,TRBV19,CASSIASGSYNEQFF,TGTGCCAGTAGTATAGCTAGCGGGAGCTACAATGAGCAGTTCTTC
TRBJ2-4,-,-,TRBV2,CASSDAGLAKNIQYF,TGTGCCAGCAGTGATGCGGGGCTAGCCAAAAACATTCAGTACTTC
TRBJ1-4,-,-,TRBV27,CASKGGGEKLFF,TGTGCCAGCAAGGGGGGGGGTGAAAAACTGTTTTTT
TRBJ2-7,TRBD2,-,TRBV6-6,CASTRSGGTSSYEQYF,TGTGCCAGCACAAGGAGTGGTGGGACTAGCTCCTACGAGCAGTACTTC
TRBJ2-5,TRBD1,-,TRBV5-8,CASRNYRGGETQYF,TGTGCCAGCAGAAATTACAGGGGTGGCGAGACCCAGTACTTC
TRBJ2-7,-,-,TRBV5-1,CASSFTGLNSYEQYF,TGCGCCAGCAGCTTCACAGGGCTCAACTCCTACGAGCAGTACTTC
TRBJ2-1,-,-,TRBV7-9,CASSLPNNEQFF,TGTGCCAGCAGCTTGCCTAACAATGAGCAGTTCTTC
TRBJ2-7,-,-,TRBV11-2,CASQPGGSFYEQYF,TGTGCCAGCCAACCGGGCGGTAGCTTTTACGAGCAGTACTTC
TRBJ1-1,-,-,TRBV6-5,CASRSGTYNEAFF,TGTGCAAGCCGAAGCGGGACCTACAATGAAGCTTTCTTT
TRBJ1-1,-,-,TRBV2,CASRSAGEAFF,TGTGCCAGCAGGTCCGCAGGGGAAGCTTTCTTT
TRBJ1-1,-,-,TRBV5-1,CASSLGLGGLLDTEAFF,TGCGCCAGCAGCTTGGGGCTTGGGGGGCTTCTGGACACTGAAGCTTTCTTT
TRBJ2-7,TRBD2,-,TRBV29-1,CSVMGTSGPYEQYF,TGCAGCGTGATGGGGACTAGCGGGCCTTACGAGCAGTACTTC
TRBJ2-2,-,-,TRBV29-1,CSVETGTANTGELFF,TGCAGCGTTGAAACTGGAACTGCGAACACCGGGGAGCTGTTTTTT
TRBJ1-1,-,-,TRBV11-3,CASSHRRGMNTEAFF,TGTGCCAGCAGCCACCGGAGGGGGATGAACACTGAAGCTTTCTTT
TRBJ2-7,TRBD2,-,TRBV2,CASSTAGLTHYEQYF,TGTGCCAGCTCCACGGCGGGACTAACCCACTACGAGCAGTACTTC
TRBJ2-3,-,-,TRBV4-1,CASSQVWAGASSSATQYF,TGCGCCAGCAGCCAAGTTTGGGCGGGGGCGAGTTCCTCGGCTACGCAGTATTTT
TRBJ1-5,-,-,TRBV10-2,CASTDASNQPQHF,TGCGCCAGCACGGATGCTAGCAATCAGCCCCAGCATTTT
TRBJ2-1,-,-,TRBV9,CASSGGLVVHNEQFF,TGTGCCAGCAGCGGGGGCCTAGTGGTTCACAATGAGCAGTTCTTC
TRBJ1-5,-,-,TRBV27,CASSFTMGNQPQHF,TGTGCCAGCAGTTTTACGATGGGCAATCAGCCCCAGCATTTT
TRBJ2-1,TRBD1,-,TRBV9,CASSSSRTGGSNEQFF,TGTGCCAGCAGCTCTTCACGGACAGGGGGAAGCAATGAGCAGTTCTTC
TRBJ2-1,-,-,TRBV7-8,CASSLAGSYNEQFF,TGTGCCAGCAGCTTAGCCGGGTCCTACAATGAGCAGTTCTTC
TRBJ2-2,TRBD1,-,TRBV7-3,CASSLGTGNTGELFF,TGTGCCAGCAGCTTAGGGACAGGGAACACCGGGGAGCTGTTTTTT
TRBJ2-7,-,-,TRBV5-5,CASSSLSNPGAYGQYF,TGTGCCAGCAGCAGCTTGTCTAATCCAGGGGCCTACGGGCAGTACTTC
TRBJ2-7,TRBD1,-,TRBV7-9,CASSPGQVPYEQYF,TGTGCCAGCAGCCCCGGACAGGTACCCTACGAGCAGTACTTC
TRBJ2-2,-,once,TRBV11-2,CASSGGSARHGELFF,TGTGCCAGCAGCGGAGGATCCGCGCGGCACGGGGAGCTGTTTTTT
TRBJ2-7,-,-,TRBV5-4,CASSLDPRSSYEQYF,TGTGCCAGCAGCTTGGACCCAAGGAGCTCCTACGAGCAGTACTTC
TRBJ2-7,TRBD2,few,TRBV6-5,CASTGGDYEQYF,TGTGCCAGCACCGGGGGGGACTACGAGCAGTACTTC
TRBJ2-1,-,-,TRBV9,CASTGGSYNEQFF,TGTGCCAGCACCGGGGGCTCCTACAATGAGCAGTTCTTC
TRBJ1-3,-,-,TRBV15,CATSRDRSSGNTIYF,TGTGCCACCAGCAGAGATCGGAGCTCTGGAAACACCATATATTTT
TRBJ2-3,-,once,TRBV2,CASTQRGLGEDTQYF,TGTGCCAGCACCCAAAGGGGACTGGGGGAGGATACGCAGTATTTT